This record looks at one T cell receptor beta chain sequence and its context. This sample includes further DNA sequences coding for the same CDR3. In the original workflow: How many nucleated cells were present was estimated from reference gene primer amplification. The assay was immunoSEQ multiplex PCR, and TCRdb's table has in-frame clones only and misses some. The V and J calls and the clone size are those of that table, but D and trimming were determined from the DNA. Among around 88,000 clones listed, more than 65% were seen once. This sample stems from a study of blood T cell repertoires in COVID-19. For the study at large: Sites in the United States, Italy and Spain provided acute and convalescent COVID-19 samples. In each case, the material was cDNA or gDNA derived from T cells, B-cell-depleted T cells, or PBMCs.

Germline CDR1 SGHTA, CDR2 FQGNSA. CDR3 length: 13 amino acids. V was shortened by 3 bases and J by 3 bases, with 9 bases between the two germline ends. Sequencing input: peripheral blood. The sequence came from a man aged 55 to 70 with acute or convalescent COVID-19. V is TRBV7-2 and J is TRBJ2-7; D is perhaps TRBD1 (5 bases). CDR3 in DNA: TGTGCCAGCAGCTTCGACAGTTACTACGAGCAGTACTTC. It is translated as CASSFDSYYEQYF.